This T cell receptor beta chain derives from a study of blood T cell repertoires in COVID-19. Study information: COVID-19 samples from acute and convalescent phases originated in the United States, Italy and Spain. From T cells, B-cell-depleted T cells, or PBMCs came the material, which was cDNA or gDNA.

TCRdb keeps only in-frame clones here, not all; method: immunoSEQ multiplex PCR. The table shows some 270,000 clones, with roughly 86% occurring only once. This clone has just one count. The TCR comes from a woman aged 55-69 years who had recovered from COVID-19. Sequencing was carried out using peripheral blood.

This CDR3 reads CASSLGGGGGYEQYF. CDR3 sequence (DNA): TGTGCCAGCAGTTTAGGGGGAGGGGGAGGGTACGAGCAGTACTTC. This rearrangement joins TRBV27 to TRBJ2-7; D is perhaps TRBD2 (7 bases). There are 15 residues in the CDR3. Trimming cost V 2 bases and J 4 bases, with 15 bases left between them. Germline V gene lookup returns CDR1 MNHEY and CDR2 SMNVEV (reference sequence).